This TCR beta chain is drawn from a study of T cell responses to AZD1222 COVID-19 vaccine. J gave up 3 bases and V 1 base, and 1 base lay outside the gene matches. CDR3 length: 14 amino acids. Germline-derived CDR1 and CDR2 are LNHDA and SQIVND (reference sequence). Concerning this clone itself: Other DNA sequences from this sample encode an identical CDR3 as well.

Here immunoSEQ multiplex PCR was the method, and the copy in TCRdb shows in-frame clones only, minus some. This sample has roughly 150,000 clones, with approximately 94% found just once. The specimen comprised peripheral blood, sampled on day 0 of AZD1222 vaccination. The receptor was isolated from an adult in good health. This sequence joins TRBV19 and TRBJ2-3, with 7 bases fitting TRBD2. DNA for the CDR3: TGTGCCAGTAGTATAGGCGGGGGAACAGATACGCAGTATTTT. It encodes CASSIGGGTDTQYF.